This T cell receptor beta chain was identified during a study of blood T cell repertoires in COVID-19. Study information: Samples representing acute and convalescent COVID-19 were sourced from the United States, Italy and Spain.

The CDR3 has 15 amino acids. Trimming took 1 base from V and 5 from J; bases not matched to a gene: 3. CDR1 KGHSH and CDR2 LQKENI come from the germline V gene. In the study's own analysis: Estimates of nucleated cell counts were drawn from the amplification of reference gene primers. Profiled with immunoSEQ multiplex PCR; TCRdb holds only in-frame clones, not every one. V, J and clone size were drawn from that table, and D and trimming were deduced from the DNA. The profile shows around 200,000 clones, more than 75% of them singletons. The gene calls are TRBV18 and TRBJ1-4, with 8 bases identical to TRBD1. The specimen sequenced was peripheral blood. The clonotype comes from a young woman who had recovered from COVID-19. CDR3 sequence: CASSPRDRRNEKLFF. The DNA for the CDR3 is TGTGCCAGCTCACCACGGGACAGGAGGAATGAAAAACTGTTTTTT.